Below are 18 T cell receptor beta chains sequenced from a single sample in a study of cytotoxic CD8 clonotypes in ibrutinib-treated CLL. Measured with immunoSEQ multiplex PCR; TCRdb has only the in-frame clones, and not every one. The profile shows some 100,000 clones, 58% of them singletons. Sequencing used PBMCs, obtained after 24 months of ibrutinib treatment. The receptors derive from a human donor with chronic lymphocytic leukemia.

The rearrangement uses TRBV2 and TRBJ2-7; a possible D gene is TRBD1 (6 bases). Deletions cut 6 bases from V and 6 bases from J, with 15 bases between. The CDR3 contains 13 residues. Germline lookup yields CDR1 SNHLY and CDR2 FYNNEI. DNA of the CDR3: TGTGCCAGCAGGGACAGCGCGTGGGGCGAGCAGTACTTC. Amino acid sequence: CASRDSAWGEQYF.

The chain joins TRBV15 to TRBJ2-7; a possible D gene is TRBD1 (6 bases). V was trimmed by 1 base and J by 2 bases, leaving 12 bases between them. This CDR3 comprises 15 residues. Germline loops: CDR1 LNHNV, CDR2 YYDKDF (reference sequence). CDR3 region: CATSRAQGSPYEQYF. In nucleotides, the CDR3 is TGTGCCACCAGCAGAGCGCAGGGGAGCCCCTACGAGCAGTACTTC.

This clone was seen at least ten times. The chain links TRBV4-1 to TRBJ2-5, with 10 bases that match TRBD2. V shed 0 bases, J shed 5 bases, and the junction held 6 bases outside the gene matches. This CDR3 contains 16 residues. CDR1 is MGHRA, CDR2 YSYEKL, per germline. The CDR3 loop reads CASSQDSGGPGETQYF. The CDR3 DNA reads TGCGCCAGCAGCCAAGATAGCGGGGGGCCAGGGGAGACCCAGTACTTC.

The rearrangement uses TRBV10-3 and TRBJ2-1; 9 nucleotides align to TRBD1. The junction had 7 bases not matched to a gene; V was cut back by 0 bases and J by 10 bases. Looked up from germline, CDR1 is ENHRY and CDR2 is SYGVKD. The CDR3 is made up of 15 amino acids. The CDR3 region has the DNA TGTGCCATCAGTGAGTCGAGGACAGGGGAGTCCGAGCAGTTCTTC. It is translated as CAISESRTGESEQFF.

The chain employs TRBV30 and TRBJ2-1, with D perhaps matching TRBD2 (6 bases). The CDR3 sequence is 12 residues long. CDR1 is GTSNPN, CDR2 SVGIG, per germline (reference sequence). The V end was cut by 1 base, the J end by 10 bases, with 11 bases between. CDR3 loop: CAWSDPRGEQFF. Written as DNA, the CDR3 is TGTGCCTGGAGTGACCCCCGGGGGGAGCAGTTCTTC.

This rearrangement joins TRBV30 to TRBJ1-3; 7 nucleotides line up with TRBD1. The germline V gene encodes CDR1 GTSNPN and CDR2 SVGIG (reference sequence). The V segment lost 1 base and the J segment 2 bases; nucleotides outside the gene matches: 5. This CDR3 has 15 amino acids. For the CDR3, the DNA is TGTGCCTGGAGTGGGGTTCAGGGGGCTGGAAACACCATATATTTT. Translating gives CAWSGVQGAGNTIYF. The full variable domain, completed using reference TRBV30 and TRBJ1-3, is SQTIHQWPATLVQPVGSPLSLECTVEGTSNPNLYWYRQAAGRGLQLLFYSVGIGQISSEVPQNLSASRPQDRQFILSSKKLLLSDSGFYLCAWSGVQGAGNTIYFGEGSWLTVV.

This chain connects TRBV19 to TRBJ1-5, with D unresolved. This CDR3 is 16 amino acids long. Germline CDR1 is LNHDA and CDR2 is SQIVND (reference sequence). Trimming removed 0 bases from V and 7 bases from J, with 16 bases in between. The CDR3 protein is CASSIDHRVGGQPQHF. CDR3 sequence (DNA): TGTGCCAGTAGTATAGATCATAGGGTTGGAGGACAGCCCCAGCATTTT.

This chain joins TRBV5-6 and TRBJ2-3; 14 nucleotides match TRBD2. This CDR3 contains 19 residues. V was clipped by 2 bases and J by 1 base; unmatched bases: 9. In germline, CDR1 is SGHDT, CDR2 YYEEEE. For the CDR3, the DNA is TGTGCCAGCAGCTTCCGGACTAGCGGGGGGCGGCGTGGCACAGATACGCAGTATTTT. It translates to CASSFRTSGGRRGTDTQYF.

This clone has at least ten counts. This sequence joins TRBV19 and TRBJ1-5; TRBD1 might be the D (6 bases). The germline V and J ends were trimmed by 7 bases and 2 bases, with 6 bases remaining between them. Germline-derived CDR1 and CDR2 are LNHDA and SQIVND (reference sequence). This CDR3 is built from 12 residues. The CDR3, as DNA: TGTGCCAGTACAGGGGGCAATCAGCCCCAGCATTTT. Amino acids: CASTGGNQPQHF.

CDR3 sequence: CASSESWSSYEQYF. In DNA form, the CDR3 reads TGTGCCAGCAGTGAATCCTGGAGTTCCTACGAGCAGTACTTC. The chain carries TRBV6-1 and TRBJ2-7; D is unresolved. The CDR3 is 14 amino acids. The V gene's germline CDR1 is MNHNS and CDR2 SASEGT. With 2 bases removed from V and 1 base from J, the gap between germline ends came to 9 bases.

This CDR3 reads CASRSMPGSSYEQYF. CDR3 DNA: TGTGCCAGCAGGTCTATGCCAGGAAGCTCCTACGAGCAGTACTTC. The chain carries TRBV27 and TRBJ2-7; no clear D gene. V lost 6 bases to trimming and J lost 0 bases, with 15 bases between them. The CDR3 sequence is 15 residues long. Per the germline V gene, CDR1 is MNHEY and CDR2 is SMNVEV (reference sequence).

This rearrangement joins TRBV29-1 to TRBJ1-1; D possibly corresponds to TRBD1 (5 bases). CDR3 size: 11 residues. The V and J ends lost 5 bases and 8 bases respectively, with 12 bases between them. Germline V gene lookup returns CDR1 SQVTM and CDR2 ANQGSEA. The CDR3 DNA follows: TGCAGCGTTAAAGGGACGGGGGAAGCTTTCTTT. This codes for CSVKGTGEAFF. The complete variable domain, with remaining parts taken from reference TRBV29-1 and TRBJ1-1, reads SAVISQKPSRDICQRGTSLTIQCQVDSQVTMMFWYRQQPGQSLTLIATANQGSEATYESGFVIDKFPISRPNLTFSTLTVSNMSPEDSSIYLCSVKGTGEAFFGQGTRLTVV.

This clone was counted only a few times. The chain combines TRBV5-1 with TRBJ1-6; D is unresolved. V was clipped by 2 bases and J by 9 bases, with 18 bases between them. CDR3 length: 16 residues. Per the germline V gene, CDR1 is SGHRS and CDR2 is YFSETQ. The CDR3 DNA is TGCGCCAGCAGCTTAATGGGCAACCATCAGAGTTCACCCCTCCACTTT. Its protein product is CASSLMGNHQSSPLHF.

This clone was observed a few times. The chain carries TRBV10-2 and TRBJ2-5; no clear D gene. Germline V gives CDR1 WSHSY, CDR2 SAAADI. V lost 2 bases, J lost 1 base, and 8 bases lay in between. The CDR3 contains 14 residues. The CDR3 is CASSEGLPQETQYF. The CDR3 nucleotides are TGCGCCAGCAGTGAGGGGCTACCCCAAGAGACCCAGTACTTC.

The chain links TRBV11-3 to TRBJ2-1; 7 bases are shared with TRBD1. From germline, CDR1 is SGHNT and CDR2 YENEEA. Germline trimming cut 1 base from V and 4 bases from J; bases unmatched to any gene: 1. This CDR3 region has 14 residues. The CDR3, as DNA: TGTGCCAGCAGCTTAGGGGGACAGTACAATGAGCAGTTCTTC. Protein: CASSLGGQYNEQFF.

This clone occurred once. The CDR3: CASRPDEAKNIQYF. CDR3 DNA: TGTGCCAGCAGACCTGATGAAGCCAAAAACATTCAGTACTTC. V gene TRBV2 combines with J gene TRBJ2-4; no reliable D call. Per germline, CDR1 SNHLY and CDR2 FYNNEI. V lost 6 bases and J 0 bases, leaving 9 bases between the germline ends. The CDR3 is 14 residues long.

The chain couples TRBV6-6 to TRBJ1-5; D remains ambiguous. Germline values: CDR1 MNHNY, CDR2 SVGAGI (reference sequence). The CDR3 is made up of 9 amino acids. V lost 8 bases, J lost 9 bases, and 5 bases lay in between. CDR3 amino acids: CASGGPQHF. In nucleotides, the CDR3 is TGTGCCAGCGGAGGGCCCCAGCATTTT.

The rearrangement joins TRBV15 to TRBJ2-7; D not certain. V was pared by 0 bases and J by 7 bases, with 13 bases between. The CDR3 has 14 amino acids. Germline V gene lookup returns CDR1 LNHNV and CDR2 YYDKDF (reference sequence). CDR3 sequence: CATSRDKMGREQYF. The CDR3 coding sequence is TGTGCCACCAGCAGAGATAAGATGGGTCGGGAGCAGTACTTC.